This TCR beta chain is from a study of blood T cell repertoires in COVID-19. Whole-study context: Nucleic acid was either cDNA or gDNA, and it came from T cells, B-cell-depleted T cells, or PBMCs.

Original analysis: Amplifying reference gene primers gave estimates of nucleated cell counts. Using immunoSEQ multiplex PCR, the repertoire was profiled, and TCRdb retains in-frame clones only, with some absent. That table furnishes V, J and clone size, whereas the DNA furnished D and trimming. The sample consists of a few hundred thousand clones, around 88% of them appearing once. The CDR3 is made up of 14 amino acids. Germline CDR1 reads MNHEY; CDR2 reads SMNVEV (reference sequence). The V and J ends lost 6 bases and 2 bases respectively, with 11 bases between them. This receptor was identified in a woman in her forties or fifties with acute or convalescent COVID-19. Input material: peripheral blood. The V and J genes are TRBV27 and TRBJ1-5; tentatively, D is TRBD1 (5 bases). In nucleotides, the CDR3 is TGTGCCAGCAGACCCGGGGGGGGCAATCAGCCCCAGCATTTT. This translates into CASRPGGGNQPQHF.